This T cell receptor beta chain was captured in a study of T-cell reconstitution after alpha-beta-depleted transplantation in children. Unique molecular identifiers were used in preparing the TCRbeta library. TCRdb passed the PCR reads through MiXCR, listing each CDR3 protein once. The repertoire holds about 500,000 distinct CDR3 sequences, with less than 35% as singletons. Germline assignment: CDR1 SGHAT and CDR2 FQNNGV. Trimming took 5 bases from V and 6 from J, leaving 21 bases between them. The CDR3 contains 16 residues. This sequence joins TRBV11-2 and TRBJ2-3; D is unclear. This TCR was sampled from a human donor who donated a stem cell graft to a child with aplastic anemia. Specimen: PBMCs from the stem cell graft donor, collected from the stem cell graft. The CDR3 coding sequence is TGTGCCAGCAGCCCCCTAACTGGACCTAGGGCTGATACGCAGTATTTT. Translated: CASSPLTGPRADTQYF.